The present T cell receptor beta chain was sequenced within a study of blood T cell repertoires in COVID-19. Study summary: Acute-phase and convalescent COVID-19 samples originated in the United States, Italy and Spain. The cDNA or gDNA used as material had been derived from T cells, B-cell-depleted T cells, or PBMCs.

Germline CDR1 and CDR2: SGDLS and YYNGEE. V lost 0 bases and J lost 2; bases outside the gene matches: 4. CDR3 length: 15 amino acids. Original analysis: Amplification of reference gene primers provided the estimated nucleated cell counts. The assay was immunoSEQ multiplex PCR, and TCRdb's table has in-frame clones only and misses some. The V and J calls and clone size come from that table; D and trimming were worked out from the DNA. This sample has tens of thousands of clones, with around 90% found just once. The sequence was obtained from a human donor in a cohort sampled during active COVID-19. Sequencing was carried out using peripheral blood. V and J are TRBV9 and TRBJ2-7; 8 bases are shared with TRBD1. Here the CDR3 reads CASSVDPGQAYEQYF. As DNA, the CDR3 is TGTGCCAGCAGCGTAGATCCGGGACAGGCCTACGAGCAGTACTTC.